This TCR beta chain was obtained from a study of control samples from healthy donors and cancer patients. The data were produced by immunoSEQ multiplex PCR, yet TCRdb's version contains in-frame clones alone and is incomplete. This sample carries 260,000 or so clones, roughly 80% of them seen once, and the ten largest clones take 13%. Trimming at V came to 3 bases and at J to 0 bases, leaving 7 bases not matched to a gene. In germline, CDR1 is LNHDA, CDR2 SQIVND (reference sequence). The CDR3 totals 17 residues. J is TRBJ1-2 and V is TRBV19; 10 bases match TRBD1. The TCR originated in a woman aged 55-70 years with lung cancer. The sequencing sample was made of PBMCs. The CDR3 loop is CASSILGQGVSNYGYTF. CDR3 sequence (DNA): TGTGCCAGTAGTATCCTCGGACAGGGGGTTTCTAACTATGGCTACACCTTC. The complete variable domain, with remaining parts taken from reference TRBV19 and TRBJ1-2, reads DGGITQSPKYLFRKEGQNVTLSCEQNLNHDAMYWYRQDPGQGLRLIYYSQIVNDFQKGDIAEGYSVSREKKESFPLTVTSAQKNPTAFYLCASSILGQGVSNYGYTFGSGTRLTVV.